The 14 T cell receptor beta chains listed next were all sequenced from one sample in a study of T cells in women clearing cervical HPV infection. Data came from immunoSEQ multiplex PCR; TCRdb stores just in-frame clones and leaves some out. The sample's table shows some 30,000 clones. What was sequenced was blood buffy coat. These TCRs come from a woman between 18 and 69 years old with a cervical HPV16 infection that either progressed to CIN3+ or cleared (not recorded which).

Worth noting for this clone: The read terminates 3 residues ahead of where the CDR3 ends, so the germline J gene completes it. The V and J genes are TRBV7-2 and TRBJ2-1; no clear D. The CDR3 covers 13 residues. CDR1 is SGHTA, CDR2 FQGNSA, per germline. Trimming pared 6 bases from V and 2 bases from J, leaving 8 bases between. The sequenced CDR3 bases are TGTGCCAGCAGAAAGACAACCTACAATGAG. Translation: CASRKTTYNE. The whole CDR3 region reads CASRKTTYNEQFF.

Worth noting for this clone: Coverage ceases 3 residues before the CDR3 finishes, and the germline J gene fills in the end. The chain has TRBV6-2 or TRBV6-3 and TRBJ1-1; D might be TRBD1 (5 bases). The CDR3 has 14 residues. Germline values: CDR1 MNHEY, CDR2 SVGEGT. V dropped 5 bases and J dropped 1 base, with 11 bases sitting between them. The CDR3 loop reads CASSRGSRNTEAFF. CDR3 bases read: TGTGCCAGCAGTCGGGGGTCGAGGAACACTGAA.

A remark on this clone: Coverage ceases 3 residues before the CDR3 finishes, and the germline J gene fills in the end. The chain recombines TRBV18 with TRBJ1-6, with TRBD1 matching 7 bases. Germline CDR1 and CDR2: KGHSH and LQKENI. Unmatched junction bases numbered 9, after V lost 5 bases and J lost 8 bases. This CDR3 region has 15 residues. The part of the CDR3 DNA that was read is TGTGCCAGCTCAGACGACAGGGAGAGGGATTCACCC. Protein product: CASSDDRERDSP. The complete CDR3 protein is CASSDDRERDSPLHF.

As for this clone: The CDR3 is cut off 3 residues early in the read; its end comes from the germline J gene. J is TRBJ1-5 and V is TRBV4-1, with D possibly TRBD1 on 6 matching bases. The CDR3 is 18 amino acids. The germline V gene encodes CDR1 MGHRA and CDR2 YSYEKL. Deletions cut 7 bases from V and 0 bases from J, with 22 bases between. CDR3 bases read: TGCGCCAGCACTCAACGGCGGGGGCGCCGATATAGCAATCAGCCC. Its protein is CASTQRRGRRYSNQP. The whole CDR3 sequence is CASTQRRGRRYSNQPQHF.

To note about this clone: The read gets to within 3 residues of the CDR3 end, and the germline J gene fills in the rest. This chain uses TRBV5-6 with TRBJ1-5; 7 bases are shared with TRBD1. The CDR3 extends over 14 amino acids. Germline V gene data show CDR1 as SGHDT and CDR2 as YYEEEE. Germline trimming cut 4 bases from V and 2 bases from J; bases unmatched to any gene: 3. The CDR3 bases that were read are TGTGCCAGCAGCGCAGGGGGTCGCAATCAGCCC. Protein product: CASSAGGRNQP. The full CDR3 sequence reads CASSAGGRNQPQHF.

Concerning this clone itself: The read ends 3 residues before the CDR3 terminus; that terminus is restored from the germline J gene. V gene TRBV2 combines with J gene TRBJ2-5, with 10 bases aligning to TRBD2. The V gene end was trimmed by 5 bases and the J gene end by 2 bases; junction bases not matched to a gene: 2. This CDR3 contains 14 residues. Germline V gene lookup returns CDR1 SNHLY and CDR2 FYNNEI. The CDR3 loop reads CASSLAGAQETQYF. Incomplete CDR3 DNA: TGTGCCAGCAGTCTAGCGGGGGCTCAAGAGACC. The whole variable domain, filled in from reference TRBV2 and TRBJ2-5, reads EPEVTQTPSHQVTQMGQEVILRCVPISNHLYFYWYRQILGQKVEFLVSFYNNEISEKSEIFDDQFSVERPDGSNFTLKIRSTKLEDSAMYFCASSLAGAQETQYFGPGTRLLVL.

About this clone itself: The sequence runs out 3 residues before the end of the CDR3; the remainder is reconstructed from the germline J gene. The V call is TRBV2, the J call TRBJ1-1; D perhaps matches TRBD1 (5 bases). V gave up 9 bases and J gave up 5 bases, with 10 bases separating them. This CDR3 has 11 residues. Germline CDR1 reads SNHLY; CDR2 reads FYNNEI. The CDR3 loop is CARQGGTEAFF. The CDR3 DNA, read in part, is TGTGCCAGGCAGGGAGGGACTGAA.

Points on this clone: The read gets to within 3 residues of the CDR3 end, and the germline J gene fills in the rest. The chain is built from TRBV5-1 and TRBJ2-1; 10 nucleotides match TRBD1. Trimming took 4 bases from V and 4 from J; bases not matched to a gene: 5. CDR3 length: 15 residues. CDR1 SGHRS and CDR2 YFSETQ come from the germline V gene. The CDR3 region is CASSGSGQGYNEQFF. The sequenced CDR3 bases are TGCGCCAGCAGCGGATCGGGACAGGGGTACAATGAG.

Regarding this clone: The CDR3 is cut off 3 residues early in the read; its end comes from the germline J gene. The chain uses TRBV2 and TRBJ1-1; 12 nucleotides agree with TRBD1. Germline loops: CDR1 SNHLY, CDR2 FYNNEI. V lost 5 bases and J lost 1; bases outside the gene matches: 8. The CDR3 runs to 17 residues. Here the CDR3 reads CASSSGTGGNRNTEAFF. The covered CDR3 bases are TGTGCCAGCAGTTCCGGGACAGGGGGCAACCGGAACACTGAA. The entire variable domain, with the rest obtained from reference TRBV2 and TRBJ1-1, is as follows: EPEVTQTPSHQVTQMGQEVILRCVPISNHLYFYWYRQILGQKVEFLVSFYNNEISEKSEIFDDQFSVERPDGSNFTLKIRSTKLEDSAMYFCASSSGTGGNRNTEAFFGQGTRLTVV.

For this clone: Coverage ceases 3 residues before the CDR3 finishes, and the germline J gene fills in the end. The rearrangement joins TRBV18 to TRBJ2-7, with 10 bases that match TRBD1. Germline values: CDR1 KGHSH, CDR2 LQKENI. The CDR3 sequence is 15 residues long. V was pared by 5 bases and J by 4 bases, with 8 bases of the junction left unmatched. The CDR3 sequence is CASSSQGQGIYEQYF. The CDR3 DNA, read in part, is TGTGCCAGCTCATCACAGGGACAGGGGATTTACGAG.

On this clone: The CDR3 goes on 3 residues after the read ends, and that part is filled in from the germline J gene. V gene TRBV18 combines with J gene TRBJ1-1; the match to TRBD1 covers 10 bases. The CDR3 spans 15 residues. V was pared by 2 bases and J by 1 base, with 1 base of the junction left unmatched. Germline V CDR1 and CDR2: KGHSH, LQKENI. CDR3 in amino acids: CASSPRTGGNTEAFF. The DNA read from the CDR3 is TGTGCCAGCTCACCAAGGACAGGGGGGAACACTGAA.

Comment on this clone: The CDR3 end falls 3 residues outside the read, so it is completed with the germline J gene. This chain links TRBV18 with TRBJ2-7; D perhaps matches TRBD2 (6 bases). Germline lookup yields CDR1 KGHSH and CDR2 LQKENI. This CDR3 contains 15 residues. The V end was cut by 0 bases, the J end by 1 base, with 10 bases between. CDR3 DNA, as far as it was read: TGTGCCAGCTCACCACCGGCAGGGAGGTCCTACGAG. Its protein product is CASSPPAGRSYE. The full CDR3 protein reads CASSPPAGRSYEQYF.

With respect to this clone: The read stops 3 residues short of the end of the CDR3; the missing end is completed from the germline J gene. The gene calls are TRBV5-4 and TRBJ2-2; unclear D gene. The CDR3 runs 15 residues. Germline CDR1 and CDR2: SGHNT and YYREEE (reference sequence). CDR3: CASRAGPVNNSPLFF. Incomplete CDR3 DNA: TGTGCCAGCAGGGCTGGCCCAGTGAATAATTCACCG.

Details on this clone: The read ends 3 residues early relative to the CDR3; the germline J gene fills the gap. The chain joins TRBV20-1 to TRBJ1-2, with D perhaps TRBD1 (6 bases). V gave up 3 bases and J gave up 2 bases, with 10 bases separating them. The CDR3 has 13 residues. The germline gives CDR1 DFQATT, CDR2 SNEGSKA (reference sequence). The CDR3: CSARDSLNYGYTF. The sequenced part of the CDR3 DNA is TGCAGTGCTAGGGACAGCCTAAACTATGGC.